The 9 T cell receptor beta chains below were found in one sample sequenced in a study of T cell changes during pregnancy in multiple sclerosis. The repertoire was sequenced with immunoSEQ multiplex PCR; TCRdb's copy has only in-frame clones and lacks some. The data show about 36,000 clones, around 89% seen once. Sequences were derived from CD4+ T cells from peripheral blood mononuclear cells, sampled in the first trimester of pregnancy. These receptors came from a female donor with multiple sclerosis, enrolled in a pregnancy study.

The V and J genes are TRBV7-9 and TRBJ1-1; TRBD1 is a possible D gene (5 bases). Deletions cut 3 bases from V and 1 base from J, with 9 bases between. Germline CDR1 and CDR2: SEHNR and FQNEAQ (reference sequence). The CDR3 spans 14 residues. The CDR3 loop reads CASSFGGTNTEAFF. The CDR3 DNA follows: TGTGCCAGCAGCTTCGGGGGGACGAACACTGAAGCTTTCTTT.

This clone was observed a few times. The chain combines TRBV30 with TRBJ1-2; the match to TRBD1 covers 7 bases. This CDR3 comprises 15 residues. Germline CDR1 and CDR2: GTSNPN and SVGIG (reference sequence). Germline trimming cut 7 bases from V and 5 bases from J; bases unmatched to any gene: 16. This CDR3 is CASHPALGQAYGYTF. CDR3 bases: TGTGCCTCACACCCCGCCCTAGGACAGGCTTATGGCTACACCTTC.

The table lists this clone with a count of one. The gene calls are TRBV9 and TRBJ2-2; weak D call: TRBD1 (5 bases). Trimming removed 0 bases at V and 1 base at J, with 7 bases between. The germline V gene has CDR1 SGDLS and CDR2 YYNGEE. The CDR3 has 15 residues. The DNA for the CDR3 is TGTGCCAGCAGCGTAGGGACACTGAACACCGGGGAGCTGTTTTTT. Its translation: CASSVGTLNTGELFF.

The chain uses TRBV6-1 and TRBJ2-7; D gene uncertain. With 4 bases removed from V and 7 bases from J, the gap between germline ends came to 23 bases. The CDR3 spans 16 residues. The germline CDR1 and CDR2 sequences are MNHNS and SASEGT. Written as DNA, the CDR3 is TGTGCCAGCAGTGGTATACTTGGGCAGGCGACGCGAGAGCAGTACTTC. Translation gives CASSGILGQATREQYF.

CDR3 nucleotides: TGTGCCAGCAGCTTAGGCGGACAGGGCACTGAAGCTTTCTTT. This gives the protein CASSLGGQGTEAFF. The chain links TRBV7-3 to TRBJ1-1, with 8 bases lining up with TRBD1. The CDR3 contains 14 residues. CDR1 SGHTA and CDR2 FQGTGA come from the germline V gene. V dropped 2 bases and J dropped 4; count of bases not matched to a gene: 3. Variable domain in full (rest from reference TRBV7-3 and TRBJ1-1): GAGVSQTPSNKVTEKGKYVELRCDPISGHTALYWYRQSLGQGPEFLIYFQGTGAADDSGLPNDRFFAVRPEGSVSTLKIQRTERGDSAVYLCASSLGGQGTEAFFGQGTRLTVV.

J is TRBJ2-2 and V is TRBV30; 10 nucleotides agree with TRBD1. The CDR3 runs to 14 residues. Unmatched junction bases numbered 4, after V lost 4 bases and J lost 5 bases. Germline lookup yields CDR1 GTSNPN and CDR2 SVGIG (reference sequence). The CDR3 is CAWTGQGPTGELFF. CDR3 DNA: TGTGCCTGGACGGGACAGGGGCCGACCGGGGAGCTGTTTTTT.

The chain joins TRBV27 to TRBJ1-1; 7 nucleotides align to TRBD1. Trimming took 0 bases from V and 2 from J; bases not matched to a gene: 6. The CDR3 contains 16 residues. Germline loops: CDR1 MNHEY, CDR2 SMNVEV (reference sequence). CDR3 in DNA: TGTGCCAGCAGTTTATCTTCAGACAGGGTTAACACTGAAGCTTTCTTT. Protein product: CASSLSSDRVNTEAFF.

The genes are TRBV5-1 and TRBJ2-2, with D possibly being TRBD1 (6 bases). Looked up from germline, CDR1 is SGHRS and CDR2 is YFSETQ. This CDR3 spans 15 amino acids. V was trimmed by 1 base and J by 5 bases, leaving 12 bases between them. CDR3 sequence: CASSLPPQGTGELFF. The CDR3 coding sequence is TGCGCCAGCAGCTTGCCTCCACAGGGAACCGGGGAGCTGTTTTTT. The full variable domain, with the rest looked up from reference TRBV5-1 and TRBJ2-2, is KAGVTQTPRYLIKTRGQQVTLSCSPISGHRSVSWYQQTPGQGLQFLFEYFSETQRNKGNFPGRFSGRQFSNSRSEMNVSTLELGDSALYLCASSLPPQGTGELFFGEGSRLTVL.

The CDR3 DNA is TGTGCCAGCAGCTTGGTGGGGGCCCCGGCCTACAATGAGCAGTTCTTC. This gives the protein CASSLVGAPAYNEQFF. This chain connects TRBV5-4 to TRBJ2-1, with a possible D match to TRBD1 (6 bases). This CDR3 is built from 16 residues. Trimming pared 0 bases from V and 2 bases from J, leaving 12 bases between. Germline-derived CDR1 and CDR2 are SGHNT and YYREEE (reference sequence).